This T cell receptor (beta chain) comes out of a study of blood T cell repertoires in COVID-19. About the study: Samples came from the United States, Italy and Spain, spanning acute and convalescent COVID-19. From T cells, B-cell-depleted T cells, or PBMCs came the material, which was cDNA or gDNA.

Per the study methods: The assay estimated nucleated cells by amplifying reference gene primers. Produced via immunoSEQ multiplex PCR; TCRdb's table is partial and in-frame only. That table is the source of V, J and clone size, and D and trimming were worked out from the DNA. The sample includes roughly 65,000 clones, 60% to 80% of them seen just once. CDR3 length equals 12 residues. Germline CDR1 SQVTM, CDR2 ANQGSEA. Trimming pared 6 bases from V and 2 bases from J, leaving 9 bases between. The TCR sequence derives from a human donor in a cohort sampled during active COVID-19. Sequenced material: peripheral blood. The rearrangement links TRBV29-1 to TRBJ2-3; tentatively, D is TRBD2 (5 bases). DNA for the CDR3: TGCAGCGTAGAGGGTGCCACAGATACGCAGTATTTT. It is translated as CSVEGATDTQYF.